This T cell receptor beta chain was recovered during a study of T cells in Graves' hyperthyroidism and ophthalmopathy. From RNA transcripts, TCR beta CDR3 regions were amplified. The primer set for the first-round RT-PCR of the TCR CDR3 was HTBI. TCRdb reprocessed the multiplex PCR reads via MiXCR and lists one record per CDR3 protein. The sample has hundreds of thousands of distinct CDR3 sequences; roughly a third are singletons. This CDR3 is 15 amino acids long. V lost 1 base and J 3 bases, leaving 12 bases between the germline ends. From germline, CDR1 is LNHNV and CDR2 YYDKDF (reference sequence). This clonotype was counted only a few times.

The sequence derives from a woman in her forties with Graves' hyperthyroidism. This chain joins TRBV15 and TRBJ1-1, with D possibly matching TRBD1 (5 bases). The sequenced sample consisted of blood. The chain's CDR3 is CATSRGFGGDTEAFF. In DNA form, the CDR3 reads TGTGCCACCAGCAGAGGGTTCGGGGGGGACACTGAAGCTTTCTTT.